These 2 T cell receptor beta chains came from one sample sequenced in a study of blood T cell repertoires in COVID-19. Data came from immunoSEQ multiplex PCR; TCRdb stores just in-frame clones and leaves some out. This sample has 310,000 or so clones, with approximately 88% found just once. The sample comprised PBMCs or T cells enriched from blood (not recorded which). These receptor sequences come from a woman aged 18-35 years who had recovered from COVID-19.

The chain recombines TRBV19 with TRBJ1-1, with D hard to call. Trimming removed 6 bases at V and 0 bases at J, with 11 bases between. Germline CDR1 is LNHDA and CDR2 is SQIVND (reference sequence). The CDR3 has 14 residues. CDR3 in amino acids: CASSFSGMNTEAFF. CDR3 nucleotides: TGTGCCAGTAGCTTCAGTGGCATGAACACTGAAGCTTTCTTT.

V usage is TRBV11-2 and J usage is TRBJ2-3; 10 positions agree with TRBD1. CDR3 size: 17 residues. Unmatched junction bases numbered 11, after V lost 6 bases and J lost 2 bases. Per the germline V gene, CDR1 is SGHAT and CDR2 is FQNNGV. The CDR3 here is CASRKNRDRGLTDTQYF. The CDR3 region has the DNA TGTGCCAGCAGAAAAAACCGGGACAGGGGTCTCACAGATACGCAGTATTTT.